The sequence of this TCR beta chain was determined in a study of T cells after yellow fever vaccination. In its sample, this clonotype was seen a few times. 5'RACE template switching added a universal primer site and UMIs to TCR cDNA. One entry per CDR3 protein results from TCRdb running MiXCR on the 5' RACE reads. The sample holds 200,000 to 300,000 distinct CDR3 sequences, around 6.7% seen once. This TCR came from a man younger than 45 who received the YFV17D yellow fever vaccine. Sequenced here: CD4+ T cells sorted from PBMCs, sampled on the day of the yellow fever booster vaccination.

The CDR3, as DNA: TGTGCCAGCTCAAAAAGGGGGCTCGGCACAGATACGCAGTATTTT. Its translation: CASSKRGLGTDTQYF. J is TRBJ2-3 and V is TRBV25-1, with 7 positions matching TRBD1. The V and J ends lost 8 bases and 1 base, in that order; junction bases with no gene match: 9. CDR1 is MGHDK and CDR2 is SYGVNS in the germline V gene. The CDR3 loop spans 15 amino acids.